This T cell receptor (beta chain) was sequenced for a study of control samples from healthy donors and cancer patients. V lost 2 bases and J 6 bases, leaving 8 bases between the germline ends. This CDR3 is 13 amino acids long. Clones were read by immunoSEQ multiplex PCR, and TCRdb kept only the in-frame ones, dropping some. In the table there are around 170,000 clones, around 90% of which are singletons. V usage is TRBV12-3 or TRBV12-4 and J usage is TRBJ1-5; D not resolved. The sample taken for sequencing was blood. This receptor was taken from a man aged 25-45 years in good health. The DNA of the CDR3 is TGTGCCAGCAGTTTACGAAATGGTCAGCCCCAGCATTTT. As protein: CASSLRNGQPQHF.